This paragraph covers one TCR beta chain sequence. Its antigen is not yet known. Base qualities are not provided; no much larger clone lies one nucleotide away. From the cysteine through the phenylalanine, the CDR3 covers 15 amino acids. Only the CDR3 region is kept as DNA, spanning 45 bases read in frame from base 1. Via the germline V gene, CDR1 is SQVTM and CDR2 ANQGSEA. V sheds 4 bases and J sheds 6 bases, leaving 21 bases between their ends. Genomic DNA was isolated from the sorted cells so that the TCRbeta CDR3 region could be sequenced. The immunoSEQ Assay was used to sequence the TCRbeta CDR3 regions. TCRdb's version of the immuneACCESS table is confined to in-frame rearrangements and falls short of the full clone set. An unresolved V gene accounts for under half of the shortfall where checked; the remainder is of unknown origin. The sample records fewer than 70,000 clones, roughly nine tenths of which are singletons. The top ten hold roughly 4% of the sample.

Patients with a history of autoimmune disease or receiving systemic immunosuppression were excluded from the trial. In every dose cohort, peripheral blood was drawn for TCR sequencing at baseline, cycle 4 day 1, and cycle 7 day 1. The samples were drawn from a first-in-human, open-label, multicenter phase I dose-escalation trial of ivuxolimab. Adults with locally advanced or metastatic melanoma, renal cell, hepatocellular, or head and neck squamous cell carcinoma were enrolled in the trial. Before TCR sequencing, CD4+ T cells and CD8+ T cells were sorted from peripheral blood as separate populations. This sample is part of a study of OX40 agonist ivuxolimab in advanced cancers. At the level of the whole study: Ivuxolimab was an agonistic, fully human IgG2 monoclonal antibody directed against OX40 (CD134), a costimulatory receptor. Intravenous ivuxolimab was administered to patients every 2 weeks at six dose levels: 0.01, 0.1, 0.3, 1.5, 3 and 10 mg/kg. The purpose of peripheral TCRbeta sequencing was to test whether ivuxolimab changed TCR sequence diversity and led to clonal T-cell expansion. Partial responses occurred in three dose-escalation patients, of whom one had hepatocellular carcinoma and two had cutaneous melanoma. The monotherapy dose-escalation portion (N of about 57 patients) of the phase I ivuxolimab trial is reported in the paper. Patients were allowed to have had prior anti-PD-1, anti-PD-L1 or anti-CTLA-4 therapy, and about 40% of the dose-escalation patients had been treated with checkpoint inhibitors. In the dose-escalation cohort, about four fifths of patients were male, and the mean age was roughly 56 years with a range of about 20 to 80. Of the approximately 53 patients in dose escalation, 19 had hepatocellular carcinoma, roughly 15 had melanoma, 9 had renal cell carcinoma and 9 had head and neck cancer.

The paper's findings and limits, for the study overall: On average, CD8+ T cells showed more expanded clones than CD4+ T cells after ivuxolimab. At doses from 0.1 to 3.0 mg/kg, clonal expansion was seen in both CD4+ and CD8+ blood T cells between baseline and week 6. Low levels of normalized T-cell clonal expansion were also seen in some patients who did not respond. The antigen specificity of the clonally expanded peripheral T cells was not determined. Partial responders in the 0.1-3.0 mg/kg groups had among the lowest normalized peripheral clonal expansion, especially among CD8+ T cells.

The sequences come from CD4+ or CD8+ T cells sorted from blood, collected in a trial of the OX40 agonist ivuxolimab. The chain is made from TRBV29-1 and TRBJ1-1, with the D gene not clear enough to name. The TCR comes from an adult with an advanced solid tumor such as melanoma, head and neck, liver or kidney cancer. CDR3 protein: CSVVGTEVNVAEAFF. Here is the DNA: TGCAGCGTTGTGGGTACGGAGGTAAACGTGGCTGAAGCTTTCTTT. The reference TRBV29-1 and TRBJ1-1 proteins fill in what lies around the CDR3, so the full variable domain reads SAVISQKPSRDICQRGTSLTIQCQVDSQVTMMFWYRQQPGQSLTLIATANQGSEATYESGFVIDKFPISRPNLTFSTLTVSNMSPEDSSIYLCSVVGTEVNVAEAFFGQGTRLTVV.